The clone carrying this T cell receptor (beta chain) was found many times. Germline is not matched at one junction end, which may reflect a read error. The entry originates in a study of Graves' ophthalmopathy and Graves' hyperthyroidism. Investigators amplified TCR beta CDR3 regions from RNA transcripts. An opening RT-PCR round employed HTBI primers and preceded a second-round multiplex PCR. TCRdb processed the multiplex PCR reads anew with MiXCR; each CDR3 protein has one entry. Counted here are 650,000 to 900,000 distinct CDR3 sequences, approximately 40% occurring once; the ten biggest clones make up 40% to 45%. The sequencing sample was made of peripheral blood. The receptor was derived from an adult man with Graves' ophthalmopathy.

The CDR3 is CASVRTGEEIQYF. The CDR3 coding sequence is TGTGCCAGCGTCCGGACAGGGGAAGAGATCCAGTACTTC. V usage is TRBV2 and J usage is TRBJ2-5, with 9 bases aligning to TRBD1. The CDR3 loop spans 13 amino acids. Germline-derived CDR1 and CDR2 are SNHLY and FYNNEI.